Listed here is a single T cell receptor (beta chain). The sample belongs to a study of blood T cell repertoires in COVID-19. Across the whole study: The samples span acute and convalescent COVID-19 from the United States, Italy and Spain.

CDR3 length: 14 amino acids. Germline CDR1 SEHNR, CDR2 FQNEAQ (reference sequence). V lost 5 bases and J 2 bases, leaving 11 bases between the germline ends. Source study methods: Using reference gene primer amplification, nucleated cell counts were estimated. Libraries were prepared by immunoSEQ multiplex PCR; TCRdb keeps only in-frame clonotypes and omits some of them. Clone size and V and J calls were adopted from that table, with D and trimming inferred from the DNA. The profile covers around 150,000 clones, with more than 65% appearing a single time and less than 5.5% taken by the ten largest. What was sequenced was peripheral blood. This chain links TRBV7-9 with TRBJ2-3; D may be TRBD1 (6 bases). This clonotype was obtained from a man aged 60-69 years with acute or convalescent COVID-19. The CDR3 here is CASSAGQSTDTQYF. The CDR3 DNA is TGTGCCAGCAGCGCCGGACAGTCCACAGATACGCAGTATTTT.